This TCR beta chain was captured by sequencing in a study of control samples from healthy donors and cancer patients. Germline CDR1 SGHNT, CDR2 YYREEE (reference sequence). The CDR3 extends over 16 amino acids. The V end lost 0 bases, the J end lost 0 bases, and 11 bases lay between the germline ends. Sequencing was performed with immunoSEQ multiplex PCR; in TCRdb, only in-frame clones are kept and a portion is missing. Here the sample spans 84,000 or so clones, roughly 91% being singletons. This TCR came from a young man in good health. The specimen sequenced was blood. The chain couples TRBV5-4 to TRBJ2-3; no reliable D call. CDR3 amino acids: CASSLGIFESTDTQYF. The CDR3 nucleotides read TGTGCCAGCAGCTTGGGGATTTTTGAAAGCACAGATACGCAGTATTTT.